This T cell receptor (beta chain) was documented in a study of CD8 T cells in Susac syndrome. Reverse transcription of roughly 0.45 to 1 ug RNA used random hexamers. TCRdb processed the immunoSEQ multiplex PCR reads anew with MiXCR; each CDR3 protein has one entry. This repertoire shows about 130,000 distinct CDR3 sequences, 80% to 85% found once; its top ten account for more than 0.5%. V shed 3 bases and J shed 7 bases, with 10 bases lying between them. Looked up from germline, CDR1 is MNHEY and CDR2 is SMNVEV (reference sequence). This CDR3 contains 13 residues. Sequencing of TCR beta was carried out in blood CD8+ and CD4+ T cells. TEMRA cells were enriched by FACS, and CD4+ and CD8+ T cells were negatively isolated.

The clonotype comes from a human donor with multiple sclerosis. The sample comprised CD8+ T cells from PBMCs. The V and J genes are TRBV27 and TRBJ2-1, with D hard to call. CDR3 loop: CASSFLVPNEQFF. The DNA of the CDR3 is TGTGCCAGCAGTTTTCTAGTGCCTAATGAGCAGTTCTTC.